These 14 T cell receptor beta chains were all obtained from the same sample, sequenced in a study of T cell responses to AZD1222 COVID-19 vaccine. The protocol was immunoSEQ multiplex PCR, while the TCRdb copy is restricted to in-frame clones and leaves out a portion. The sample yields about 260,000 clones, more than 85% seen once. Source: peripheral blood, taken on day 0 of AZD1222 vaccination. These receptors were obtained from an adult in good health.

The gene calls are TRBV9 and TRBJ1-4, with TRBD1 identical over 8 bases. The CDR3 contains 16 residues. Germline CDR1 reads SGDLS; CDR2 reads YYNGEE. After removal of 4 bases from V and 0 bases from J, the junction contained 5 bases not matched to a gene. This chain's CDR3 is CASSLATGATNEKLFF. The CDR3, as DNA: TGTGCCAGCAGCCTAGCGACAGGGGCAACTAATGAAAAACTGTTTTTT.

The gene calls are TRBV13 and TRBJ2-6; 8 bases line up with TRBD1. The length of the CDR3 is 15 residues. Germline CDR1 and CDR2: PRHDT and FYEKMQ (reference sequence). Unmatched junction bases numbered 2, after V lost 5 bases and J lost 2 bases. The CDR3 DNA reads TGTGCCAGCAGCACAGGGGGAGCTGGGGCCAACGTCCTGACTTTC. It encodes CASSTGGAGANVLTF.

The V call is TRBV28, the J call TRBJ2-7; D possibly corresponds to TRBD1 (5 bases). The CDR3 is made up of 13 amino acids. Germline loops: CDR1 MDHEN, CDR2 SYDVKM. Trimming removed 7 bases from V and 6 bases from J, with 16 bases in between. In nucleotides, the CDR3 is TGTGCCAGCAATATACCGACAGTTTCCGAGCAGTACTTC. It translates to CASNIPTVSEQYF.

This chain connects TRBV6-5 to TRBJ2-1, with TRBD1 matching 7 bases. The CDR3 is 14 amino acids. The V gene end was trimmed by 0 bases and the J gene end by 7 bases; junction bases not matched to a gene: 3. From germline, CDR1 is MNHEY and CDR2 SVGAGI. The CDR3 nucleotides are TGTGCCAGCAGTTACTCTCAACAGGGGAATGAGCAGTTCTTC. It is translated as CASSYSQQGNEQFF.

CDR3 DNA sequence: TGTGCCAGCAGAGGGGGACTTCTCTACGAGCAGTACTTC. It codes for CASRGGLLYEQYF. The chain couples TRBV6-5 to TRBJ2-7; TRBD1 or TRBD2 may be the D gene (6 bases each). V shed 6 bases and J shed 3 bases, with 12 bases lying between them. Germline-derived CDR1 and CDR2 are MNHEY and SVGAGI. The CDR3 has 13 amino acids.

The rearrangement links TRBV27 to TRBJ2-7, with 14 bases aligning to TRBD2. V shed 5 bases, J shed 5 bases, and the junction held 8 bases outside the gene matches. The CDR3 runs 16 residues. The germline gives CDR1 MNHEY, CDR2 SMNVEV (reference sequence). The CDR3, as DNA: TGTGCCAGCAGTCCGTGGACTAGCGGGAGGTTTCACGAGCAGTACTTC. Its translation: CASSPWTSGRFHEQYF.

The chain joins TRBV28 to TRBJ2-7, with D perhaps TRBD2 (6 bases). Trimming took 5 bases from V and 7 from J, leaving 27 bases between them. This CDR3 spans 17 amino acids. Germline lookup yields CDR1 MDHEN and CDR2 SYDVKM. Here the CDR3 reads CASSPPPGGLDLYEQYF. The DNA of the CDR3 is TGTGCCAGCAGTCCCCCCCCTGGGGGACTGGACTTATATGAGCAGTACTTC. Variable domain in full (rest from reference TRBV28 and TRBJ2-7): DVKVTQSSRYLVKRTGEKVFLECVQDMDHENMFWYRQDPGLGLRLIYFSYDVKMKEKGDIPEGYSVSREKKERFSLILESASTNQTSMYLCASSPPPGGLDLYEQYFGPGTRLTVT.

The V and J genes are TRBV28 and TRBJ2-2; D remains ambiguous. The V gene lost 6 bases and the J gene lost 2 bases, with 10 bases spanning the gap. Germline loops: CDR1 MDHEN, CDR2 SYDVKM. The length of the CDR3 is 14 residues. As DNA, the CDR3 is TGTGCCAGCAGACCTCCTATTAACACCGGGGAGCTGTTTTTT. It specifies CASRPPINTGELFF.

This clone was seen once. The chain uses TRBV27 and TRBJ2-5; D may match TRBD1 or TRBD2 (6 bases each). CDR3 length: 17 residues. The germline V and J ends were trimmed by 3 bases and 5 bases, with 22 bases remaining between them. Germline V lookup: CDR1 MNHEY, CDR2 SMNVEV (reference sequence). The CDR3 DNA is TGTGCCAGCAGTTTCCTCAAGGACAGCCGGGGGTGGGAGACCCAGTACTTC. As protein: CASSFLKDSRGWETQYF.

This chain connects TRBV7-8 to TRBJ2-3, with D possibly being TRBD2 (6 bases). Germline CDR1 is SGHVS and CDR2 is FQNEAQ. The V end was cut by 7 bases, the J end by 0 bases, with 11 bases between. CDR3 length: 14 amino acids. The CDR3 loop reads CASTLAPSTDTQYF. The CDR3 coding sequence is TGTGCCAGCACCCTAGCGCCAAGCACAGATACGCAGTATTTT.

The chain joins TRBV2 to TRBJ1-2; no definite D call. The CDR3 totals 13 residues. V lost 4 bases to trimming and J lost 4 bases, with 10 bases between them. CDR1 is SNHLY and CDR2 is FYNNEI in the germline V gene. The chain's CDR3 is CASSAGPSYGYTF. The CDR3 DNA sequence: TGTGCCAGCAGTGCTGGACCCTCCTATGGCTACACCTTC.

For the CDR3, the DNA is TGTGCCAGCAGTTTCGGACTGGGGAGCTCCTACAATGAGCAGTTCTTC. It codes for CASSFGLGSSYNEQFF. The chain is built from TRBV2 and TRBJ2-1, with D tentatively TRBD2 (5 bases). The V and J ends lost 5 bases and 0 bases respectively, with 14 bases between them. Germline assignment: CDR1 SNHLY and CDR2 FYNNEI. The CDR3 runs 16 residues.

The chain couples TRBV5-1 to TRBJ2-7; 9 bases are a match to TRBD2. The CDR3 sequence is 16 residues long. CDR1 is SGHRS and CDR2 is YFSETQ in the germline V gene. Unmatched junction bases numbered 8, after V lost 0 bases and J lost 4 bases. In DNA form, the CDR3 reads TGCGCCAGCAGCTTGGCGGGGGCTAGCGGGGCGTACGAGCAGTACTTC. Its translation: CASSLAGASGAYEQYF.

V usage is TRBV5-1 and J usage is TRBJ2-7; 7 bases line up with TRBD1. The CDR3 sequence is 15 residues long. With V trimmed by 1 base and J by 4 bases, 8 bases remained unmatched. Germline V gene sequence: CDR1 SGHRS, CDR2 YFSETQ. CDR3 bases: TGCGCCAGCAGCTTGCCAAGGACAGGTATTTACGAGCAGTACTTC. It is translated as CASSLPRTGIYEQYF. Looking up the rest from reference TRBV5-1 and TRBJ2-7 gives the full variable domain: KAGVTQTPRYLIKTRGQQVTLSCSPISGHRSVSWYQQTPGQGLQFLFEYFSETQRNKGNFPGRFSGRQFSNSRSEMNVSTLELGDSALYLCASSLPRTGIYEQYFGPGTRLTVT.